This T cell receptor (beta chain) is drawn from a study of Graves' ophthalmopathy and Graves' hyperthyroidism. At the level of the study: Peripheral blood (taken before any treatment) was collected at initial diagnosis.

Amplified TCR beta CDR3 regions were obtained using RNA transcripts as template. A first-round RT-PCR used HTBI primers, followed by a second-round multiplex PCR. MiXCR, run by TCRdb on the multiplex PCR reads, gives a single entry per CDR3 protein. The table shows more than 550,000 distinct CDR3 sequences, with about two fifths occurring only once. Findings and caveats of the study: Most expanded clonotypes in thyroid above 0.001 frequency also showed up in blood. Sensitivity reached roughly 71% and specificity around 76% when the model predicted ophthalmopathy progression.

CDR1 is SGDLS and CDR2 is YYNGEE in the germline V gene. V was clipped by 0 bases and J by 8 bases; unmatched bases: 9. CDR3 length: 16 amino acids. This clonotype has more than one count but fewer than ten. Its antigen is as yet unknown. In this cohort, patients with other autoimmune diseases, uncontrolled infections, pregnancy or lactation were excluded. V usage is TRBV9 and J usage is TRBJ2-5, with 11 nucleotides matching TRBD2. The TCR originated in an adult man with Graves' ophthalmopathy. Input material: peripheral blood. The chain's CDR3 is CASSVEGLAATGTQYF. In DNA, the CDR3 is TGTGCCAGCAGCGTAGAGGGACTAGCGGCTACGGGAACCCAGTACTTC.